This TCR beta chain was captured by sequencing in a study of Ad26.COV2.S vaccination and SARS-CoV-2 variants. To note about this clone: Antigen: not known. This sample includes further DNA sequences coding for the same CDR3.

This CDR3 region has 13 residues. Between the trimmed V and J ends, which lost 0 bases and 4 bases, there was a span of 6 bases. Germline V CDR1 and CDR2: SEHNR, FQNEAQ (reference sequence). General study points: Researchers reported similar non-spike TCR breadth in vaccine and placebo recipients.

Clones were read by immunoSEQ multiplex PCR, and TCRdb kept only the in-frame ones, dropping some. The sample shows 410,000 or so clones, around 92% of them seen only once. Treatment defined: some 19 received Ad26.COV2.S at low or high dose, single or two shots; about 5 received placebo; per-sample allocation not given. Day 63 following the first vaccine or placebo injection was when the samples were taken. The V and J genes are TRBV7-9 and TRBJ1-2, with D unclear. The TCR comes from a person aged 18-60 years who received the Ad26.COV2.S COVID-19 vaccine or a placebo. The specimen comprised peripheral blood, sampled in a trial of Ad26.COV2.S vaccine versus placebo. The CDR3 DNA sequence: TGTGCCAGCAGCTTAGCGAGGCTCTATGGCTACACCTTC. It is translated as CASSLARLYGYTF.